This entry lists 28 T cell receptor beta chains sequenced from one sample in a study of Tregs in tolerant kidney transplant recipients. Assay: immunoSEQ multiplex PCR; the TCRdb copy retains only in-frame clones and omits some. The sample carries 2,000 to 2,500 clones, approximately 40% recorded once. The antigens of these receptors remain unknown. Sequenced sample: Tregs from blood cultured with allogeneic cells. These TCRs come from a human donor in good health.

By frequency in the sample, this clone is medium-sized. The chain carries TRBV29-1 and TRBJ2-7; the match to TRBD1 covers 7 bases. CDR1 and CDR2 (germline): SQVTM, ANQGSEA. Losses at the gene ends were 7 bases for V and 2 bases for J; bases not matched to a gene: 5. The CDR3 is made up of 12 amino acids. CDR3 DNA: TGCAGCGCCCTCAGGGGGACCTACGAGCAGTACTTC. It translates to CSALRGTYEQYF.

The rearrangement joins TRBV7-9 to TRBJ2-7, with 10 positions matching TRBD2. Germline CDR1 SEHNR, CDR2 FQNEAQ (reference sequence). V gave up 1 base and J gave up 2 bases; unmatched junction bases: 8. The CDR3 consists of 17 residues. CDR3 loop: CASSLGMTSGLPYEQYF. Here the CDR3 DNA reads TGTGCCAGCAGCTTAGGGATGACTAGCGGGCTTCCCTACGAGCAGTACTTC.

Only a few counts were recorded for this clone. This sequence joins TRBV5-4 and TRBJ1-2, with TRBD1 matching over 7 bases. Germline-derived CDR1 and CDR2 are SGHNT and YYREEE (reference sequence). This CDR3 has 14 amino acids. Losses at the gene ends were 3 bases for V and 2 bases for J; bases not matched to a gene: 4. CDR3 nucleotides: TGTGCCAGCAGCTGGGGCAGGGGGAACTATGGCTACACCTTC. This gives the protein CASSWGRGNYGYTF. Filled out from reference TRBV5-4 and TRBJ1-2, the complete variable domain reads ETGVTQSPTHLIKTRGQQVTLRCSSQSGHNTVSWYQQALGQGPQFIFQYYREEENGRGNFPPRFSGLQFPNYSSELNVNALELDDSALYLCASSWGRGNYGYTFGSGTRLTVV.

The V and J genes are TRBV10-3 and TRBJ1-2; weak D call: TRBD1 (5 bases). V lost 11 bases and J 4 bases, leaving 17 bases between the germline ends. The CDR3 has 13 amino acids. From germline, CDR1 is ENHRY and CDR2 SYGVKD. The CDR3 spells CASARGGAYGYTF. For the CDR3, the DNA is TGTGCCTCGGCGAGAGGCGGGGCCTATGGCTACACCTTC.

The chain links TRBV7-9 to TRBJ2-5; 9 bases line up with TRBD2. The J call may be wrong; the DNA end is better matched by TRBJ2-7. This CDR3 has 15 amino acids. The germline V gene encodes CDR1 SEHNR and CDR2 FQNEAQ (reference sequence). The CDR3 nucleotides read TGTGCCAGCAGCAGACTAGCGGTATTACGGGGCGAGCAGTACTTC. Translated, it gives CASSRLAVLRGEQYF.

This chain joins TRBV7-8 and TRBJ1-2, with D hard to call. Germline CDR1 and CDR2: SGHVS and FQNEAQ. V was shortened by 3 bases and J by 4 bases, with 12 bases between the two germline ends. The CDR3 has 14 amino acids. The CDR3 DNA reads TGTGCCAGCAGCTTTAATAACGGTTTCTATGGCTACACCTTC. Its translation is CASSFNNGFYGYTF.

The V gene is TRBV7-8, the J gene TRBJ1-1; the D is unclear. CDR3 size: 16 residues. Germline CDR1 SGHVS, CDR2 FQNEAQ. V was shortened by 1 base and J by 1 base, with 13 bases between the two germline ends. The CDR3 bases are TGTGCCAGCAGCTTAGTTAGGCGGGGAGGGAACACTGAAGCTTTCTTT. This gives the protein CASSLVRRGGNTEAFF.

J is TRBJ2-5 and V is TRBV6-1, with 11 bases that match TRBD2. Germline V gene data show CDR1 as MNHNS and CDR2 as SASEGT. This CDR3 spans 14 amino acids. V trimming: 7 bases; J trimming: 4 bases; junction bases outside the gene matches: 5. This CDR3 is CASKNSGGGETQYF. In DNA form, the CDR3 reads TGTGCCAGCAAAAATAGCGGGGGGGGAGAGACCCAGTACTTC.

The chain has TRBV9 and TRBJ1-3, with D maybe TRBD1 (6 bases). The CDR3 length is 15 residues. Germline V lookup: CDR1 SGDLS, CDR2 YYNGEE. Between the trimmed V and J ends, which lost 4 bases and 0 bases, there was a span of 11 bases. The CDR3 DNA reads TGTGCCAGCAGCACCACAGGGTACTCTGGAAACACCATATATTTT. It specifies CASSTTGYSGNTIYF.

The chain links TRBV6-5 to TRBJ1-3; no reliable D call. The CDR3 is 16 amino acids. CDR1 is MNHEY, CDR2 SVGAGI, per germline. Trimming removed 2 bases at V and 0 bases at J, with 11 bases between. CDR3 nucleotide sequence: TGTGCCAGCAGTTACAGGAGTCCAGGCTCTGGAAACACCATATATTTT. Translated: CASSYRSPGSGNTIYF.

The chain carries TRBV5-1 and TRBJ1-2; TRBD1 might be the D (5 bases). CDR3 length: 15 amino acids. CDR1 is SGHRS and CDR2 is YFSETQ in the germline V gene. V shed 4 bases and J shed 4 bases, with 17 bases lying between them. The CDR3 protein is CASSLTGGETYGYTF. CDR3 nucleotides: TGCGCCAGCAGCCTCACGGGGGGAGAGACCTATGGCTACACCTTC.

The rearrangement joins TRBV7-3 to TRBJ2-2, with a tentative D call TRBD2 (5 bases). The CDR3 is made up of 14 amino acids. V lost 6 bases, J lost 4 bases, and 12 bases lay in between. Germline V gene lookup returns CDR1 SGHTA and CDR2 FQGTGA. The CDR3: CASSSDAGTGELFF. CDR3 sequence (DNA): TGTGCCAGCAGTTCGGACGCGGGCACCGGGGAGCTGTTTTTT. The entire variable domain, with the rest obtained from reference TRBV7-3 and TRBJ2-2, is as follows: GAGVSQTPSNKVTEKGKYVELRCDPISGHTALYWYRQSLGQGPEFLIYFQGTGAADDSGLPNDRFFAVRPEGSVSTLKIQRTERGDSAVYLCASSSDAGTGELFFGEGSRLTVL.

The rearrangement links TRBV6-1 to TRBJ1-1, with D perhaps matching TRBD1 (5 bases). Looked up from germline, CDR1 is MNHNS and CDR2 is SASEGT. This CDR3 has 11 residues. The germline V and J ends were trimmed by 5 bases and 5 bases, with 6 bases remaining between them. CDR3 DNA sequence: TGTGCCAGCAGTTACAGGACTGAAGCTTTCTTT. It specifies CASSYRTEAFF.

V and J are TRBV19 and TRBJ1-1; D is uncertain. The CDR3 consists of 15 residues. Germline V CDR1 and CDR2: LNHDA, SQIVND (reference sequence). CDR3 region: CVTRRNHPGGAEAFF. The CDR3 DNA sequence: TGTGTTACTAGACGAAACCACCCGGGTGGAGCTGAAGCTTTCTTT.

Only a few counts were recorded for this clone. The rearrangement joins TRBV10-2 to TRBJ2-3; 13 bases map to TRBD2. There are 17 residues in the CDR3. Per the germline V gene, CDR1 is WSHSY and CDR2 is SAAADI. V shed 0 bases and J 9 bases; nucleotides not matched to a gene: 9. The CDR3 here is CASSESPGLAGLETQYF. The CDR3 DNA reads TGCGCCAGCAGTGAGTCCCCGGGACTAGCGGGATTGGAGACGCAGTATTTT.

In its sample, this clone is large. V is TRBV6-5 and J is TRBJ2-2; D is uncertain. Trimming cost V 5 bases and J 0 bases, with 7 bases left between them. CDR3 length: 14 residues. Per the germline V gene, CDR1 is MNHEY and CDR2 is SVGAGI. The CDR3 DNA is TGTGCCAGCAGTAGGACGCCGAACACCGGGGAGCTGTTTTTT. This encodes CASSRTPNTGELFF.

The sample holds a few counts of this clone. The chain recombines TRBV4-2 with TRBJ2-1, with TRBD2 identical over 8 bases. There are 14 residues in the CDR3. With 6 bases clipped from V and 5 bases from J, the junction kept 6 bases outside the gene matches. Looked up from germline, CDR1 is LGHNA and CDR2 is YNFKEQ. The CDR3 bases are TGTGCCAGCAGACCCGGGACTAGTAACAATGAGCAGTTCTTC. As protein: CASRPGTSNNEQFF.

The V and J genes are TRBV6-6 and TRBJ1-3, with 10 bases aligning to TRBD1. J gave up 8 bases and V 7 bases, and 11 bases lay outside the gene matches. The CDR3 has 15 residues. The germline V gene encodes CDR1 MNHNY and CDR2 SVGAGI (reference sequence). Here the CDR3 reads CASKLWTGGSDTIYF. CDR3 DNA: TGTGCCAGCAAACTGTGGACAGGGGGTAGCGACACCATATATTTT.

By its share, this clone is medium-sized. The rearrangement uses TRBV5-4 and TRBJ2-1, with D possibly being TRBD1 (7 bases). CDR3 length equals 15 residues. In germline, CDR1 is SGHNT, CDR2 YYREEE (reference sequence). Trimming removed 2 bases from V and 6 bases from J, with 15 bases in between. The CDR3 sequence is CASSFQGGAGNEQFF. As DNA, the CDR3 is TGTGCCAGCAGCTTTCAGGGGGGCGCCGGCAATGAGCAGTTCTTC.

CDR3 nucleotides: TGTGCCAGCAGCCGGCGGGGGCAGCTTATGAACACTGAAGCTTTCTTT. Its protein product is CASSRRGQLMNTEAFF. This chain connects TRBV7-2 to TRBJ1-1; weak D call: TRBD1 (6 bases). The CDR3 totals 16 residues. The germline V gene has CDR1 SGHTA and CDR2 FQGNSA. V was shortened by 5 bases and J by 0 bases, with 16 bases between the two germline ends.

The chain links TRBV7-2 to TRBJ1-5; D perhaps matches TRBD1 (5 bases). The CDR3 is 14 amino acids. Germline lookup yields CDR1 SGHTA and CDR2 FQGNSA. V was shortened by 0 bases and J by 4 bases, with 7 bases between the two germline ends. CDR3 in DNA: TGTGCCAGCAGCTTAGCCGGGGCAAATCAGCCCCAGCATTTT. This encodes CASSLAGANQPQHF.

By sample fraction, this clone is large. This chain uses TRBV10-1 with TRBJ1-1; D gene unclear. The CDR3 covers 15 residues. With 2 bases removed from V and 5 bases from J, the gap between germline ends came to 15 bases. Germline loops: CDR1 WNHNN, CDR2 SYGVQD (reference sequence). The CDR3 region is CASSETRARGTEAFF. Written as DNA, the CDR3 is TGCGCCAGCAGTGAGACTAGGGCGCGGGGAACTGAAGCTTTCTTT.

The CDR3 sequence: CASKRIPGQYNEQFF. CDR3 DNA sequence: TGTGCCAGCAAGCGGATCCCCGGACAGTACAATGAGCAGTTCTTC. The V gene is TRBV6-1, the J gene TRBJ2-1; a possible D gene is TRBD1 (6 bases). The V gene's germline CDR1 is MNHNS and CDR2 SASEGT. Trimming cost V 7 bases and J 4 bases, with 17 bases left between them. The CDR3 consists of 15 residues.

The genes are TRBV5-1 and TRBJ1-5, with 7 bases aligning to TRBD1. V lost 0 bases, J lost 7 bases, and 4 bases stayed unmatched. The CDR3 consists of 14 residues. Germline-derived CDR1 and CDR2 are SGHRS and YFSETQ. The CDR3 sequence: CASSLAGGQQPQHF. The DNA of the CDR3 is TGCGCCAGCAGCTTGGCAGGGGGTCAACAGCCCCAGCATTTT.

The table lists this clone with a few counts. CDR3 in DNA: TGTGCCAGCAGCTTGTTAGGGGGCTCAAGGGTGGACTACACCTTC. This encodes CASSLLGGSRVDYTF. V is TRBV5-5 and J is TRBJ1-2, with 7 bases matching TRBD1. The CDR3 totals 15 residues. The J segment lost 10 bases and the V segment lost 1 base, leaving 13 bases of the junction unmatched. Per the germline V gene, CDR1 is SGHKS and CDR2 is YYEKEE (reference sequence).

The chain couples TRBV29-1 to TRBJ1-4; 9 bases are shared with TRBD1. There are 13 residues in the CDR3. V lost 6 bases and J lost 7; bases outside the gene matches: 6. The germline V gene encodes CDR1 SQVTM and CDR2 ANQGSEA. The CDR3 sequence: CSVPWDRVEKLFF. CDR3 bases: TGCAGCGTGCCGTGGGACAGGGTTGAAAAACTGTTTTTT.

By frequency in the sample, this clone is large. The V gene is TRBV19, the J gene TRBJ1-5; no firm D call. Germline assignment: CDR1 LNHDA and CDR2 SQIVND (reference sequence). The V end lost 4 bases, the J end lost 9 bases, and 19 bases lay between the germline ends. This CDR3 contains 15 residues. This CDR3 reads CASSSEELMAGPQHF. Here the CDR3 DNA reads TGTGCCAGTAGTAGCGAGGAGCTGATGGCCGGGCCCCAGCATTTT.

The chain links TRBV6-5 to TRBJ1-5; 9 bases are a match to TRBD1. J gave up 9 bases and V 6 bases, and 12 bases lay outside the gene matches. From germline, CDR1 is MNHEY and CDR2 SVGAGI. There are 15 residues in the CDR3. The CDR3 is CASSLTGGPVVPQHF. CDR3 coding DNA: TGTGCCAGCAGCCTGACAGGGGGTCCCGTTGTGCCCCAGCATTTT.